This record concerns one T cell receptor (beta chain) sequence. Antigen specificity is unknown. For TCR beta, cDNA was produced by 5'RACE template switching with UMIs. For each CDR3 protein, TCRdb gives one entry from its re-call of the 5' RACE reads, without DNA. This listing includes 300,000 or so distinct CDR3 sequences. This record comes from a study of T cells expressing NK-cell markers. Overall study findings and caveats: In several donors, these clonotypes also led the CD3+CD56-NKG2C+ fraction.

The CDR3 is 16 residues long. Germline CDR1 LGHNA, CDR2 YSLEER. The source is a woman aged 18 to 75 in good health. This chain connects TRBV4-3 to TRBJ2-1. Material: blood T cells: a sorted CD56 or NKG2C T cell subset, CD4+ or CD8+ T cells, or bulk PBMC T cells (not recorded which). The CDR3 sequence is CASSQDLGSSYNEQFF.